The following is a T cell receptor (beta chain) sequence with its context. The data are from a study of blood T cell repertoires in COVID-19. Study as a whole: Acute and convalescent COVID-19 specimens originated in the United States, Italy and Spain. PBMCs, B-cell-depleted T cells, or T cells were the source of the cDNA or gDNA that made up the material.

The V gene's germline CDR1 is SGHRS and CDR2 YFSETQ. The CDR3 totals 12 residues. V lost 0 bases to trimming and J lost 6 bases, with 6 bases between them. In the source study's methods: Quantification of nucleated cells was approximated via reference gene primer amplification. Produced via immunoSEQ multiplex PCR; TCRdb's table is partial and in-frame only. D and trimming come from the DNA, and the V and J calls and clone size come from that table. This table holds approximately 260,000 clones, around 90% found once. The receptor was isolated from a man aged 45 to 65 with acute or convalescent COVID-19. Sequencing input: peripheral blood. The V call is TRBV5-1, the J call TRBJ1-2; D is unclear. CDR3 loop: CASSLDQDGYTF. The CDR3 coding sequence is TGCGCCAGCAGCTTGGACCAGGATGGCTACACCTTC.